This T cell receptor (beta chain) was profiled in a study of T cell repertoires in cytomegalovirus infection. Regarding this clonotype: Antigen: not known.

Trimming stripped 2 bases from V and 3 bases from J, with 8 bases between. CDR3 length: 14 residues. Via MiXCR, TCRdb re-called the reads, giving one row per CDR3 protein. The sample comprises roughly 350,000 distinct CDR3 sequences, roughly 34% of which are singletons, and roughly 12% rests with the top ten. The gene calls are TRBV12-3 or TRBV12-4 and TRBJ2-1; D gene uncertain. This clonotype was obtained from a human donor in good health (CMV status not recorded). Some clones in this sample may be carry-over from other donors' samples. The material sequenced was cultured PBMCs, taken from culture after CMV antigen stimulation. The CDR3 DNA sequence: TGTGCCAGCAGTTTACCCCTTATCTACAATGAGCAGTTCTTC. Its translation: CASSLPLIYNEQFF.